These 9 T cell receptor beta chains share one sample of origin, sequenced in a study of T-cell reconstitution after alpha-beta-depleted transplantation in children. Preparation of the TCRbeta library was carried out with unique molecular identifiers. Each CDR3 protein is one row after TCRdb ran MiXCR on the PCR reads. Of about 250,000 distinct CDR3 sequences detected, 20% to 30% appear once; the ten largest clones hold 4.8%. The sequenced sample was PBMCs, mostly from graft donor cells, obtained 360 days after TCRalphabeta/CD19-depleted stem cell transplant. These receptors all stem from a female patient aged 2-10 years who had a stem cell transplant for congenital amegakaryocytic thrombocytopenia, so the T cells may come from the graft donor.

This clonotype appeared a few times. The chain employs TRBV5-1 and TRBJ2-7, with D perhaps matching TRBD1 (6 bases). CDR3 length: 14 residues. The ends were cut back, 4 bases at V and 7 bases at J, with 18 bases in the middle. Germline values: CDR1 SGHRS, CDR2 YFSETQ. The CDR3 loop reads CASSPRRQVEEQYF. Written as DNA, the CDR3 is TGCGCCAGCAGCCCTAGAAGACAGGTGGAAGAGCAGTACTTC. Drawing the rest from reference TRBV5-1 and TRBJ2-7, the complete variable domain is KAGVTQTPRYLIKTRGQQVTLSCSPISGHRSVSWYQQTPGQGLQFLFEYFSETQRNKGNFPGRFSGRQFSNSRSEMNVSTLELGDSALYLCASSPRRQVEEQYFGPGTRLTVT.

This clonotype has just a few counts. The chain joins TRBV28 to TRBJ2-2; TRBD2 might be the D (6 bases). V was pared by 6 bases and J by 4 bases, with 15 bases between. Germline CDR1 and CDR2: MDHEN and SYDVKM. The CDR3 is 15 amino acids. The CDR3 DNA is TGTGCCAGCAGCCAACATAGGGGAGGCACCGGGGAGCTGTTTTTT. Translation gives CASSQHRGGTGELFF.

This clonotype came up a few times. The gene calls are TRBV4-2 and TRBJ1-1; D possibly corresponds to TRBD1 (6 bases). Trimming stripped 4 bases from V and 11 bases from J, with 20 bases between. Germline loops: CDR1 LGHNA, CDR2 YNFKEQ. The CDR3 sequence is 14 residues long. The CDR3 DNA is TGTGCCAGCAGCCGGGTGGGGGCAGGGAGGAACGCTTTCTTT. Amino acid sequence: CASSRVGAGRNAFF.

The table lists this clonotype with many counts. This sequence joins TRBV12-3 or TRBV12-4 and TRBJ2-2, with unresolved D. This CDR3 has 13 amino acids. V was trimmed by 4 bases and J by 0 bases, leaving 3 bases between them. CDR3 loop: CASSSPNTGELFF. The CDR3 nucleotides are TGTGCCAGCAGTTCACCGAACACCGGGGAGCTGTTTTTT.

The table lists this clonotype with a few counts. The chain combines TRBV7-8 with TRBJ1-5; D unresolved. The V end lost 5 bases, the J end lost 4 bases, and 15 bases lay between the germline ends. Germline CDR1 is SGHVS and CDR2 is FQNEAQ. This CDR3 is 15 amino acids long. CDR3 coding DNA: TGTGCCAGCAGCGGAATCTCGAGGTTAAATCAGCCCCAGCATTTT. Amino acid sequence: CASSGISRLNQPQHF. The complete variable domain, with remaining parts taken from reference TRBV7-8 and TRBJ1-5, reads GAGVSQSPRYKVAKRGQDVALRCDPISGHVSLFWYQQALGQGPEFLTYFQNEAQLDKSGLPSDRFFAERPEGSVSTLKIQRTQQEDSAVYLCASSGISRLNQPQHFGDGTRLSIL.

This clonotype has only a few counts. J is TRBJ1-5 and V is TRBV30; D is ambiguous. The V and J ends lost 2 bases and 4 bases respectively, with 15 bases between them. Germline lookup yields CDR1 GTSNPN and CDR2 SVGIG (reference sequence). The CDR3 runs to 15 residues. This chain's CDR3 is CAWSSMVSSNQPQHF. CDR3 coding DNA: TGTGCCTGGAGTAGTATGGTGTCGAGTAATCAGCCCCAGCATTTT.

The chain carries TRBV28 and TRBJ1-5; 10 bases are shared with TRBD1. Germline V gene data show CDR1 as MDHEN and CDR2 as SYDVKM. Unmatched junction bases numbered 11, after V lost 3 bases and J lost 6 bases. The CDR3 has 17 residues. The chain's CDR3 is CASSLGQGPLLGQPQHF. Here the CDR3 DNA reads TGTGCCAGCAGTTTGGGACAGGGGCCCCTACTGGGTCAGCCCCAGCATTTT.

This clonotype was picked up many times. This CDR3 reads CASSRGGMNTEAFF. The CDR3 region has the DNA TGTGCCAGCAGTCGTGGGGGCATGAACACTGAAGCTTTCTTT. The chain combines TRBV28 with TRBJ1-1; possibly TRBD1 for D (6 bases). Trimming took 5 bases from V and 0 from J, leaving 10 bases between them. Per the germline V gene, CDR1 is MDHEN and CDR2 is SYDVKM. This CDR3 comprises 14 residues.

This clonotype has only one observation. A much larger clone lies a single base off, so this may be a read error. This rearrangement joins TRBV27 to TRBJ1-1, with no clear D. This CDR3 is built from 13 residues. Per the germline V gene, CDR1 is MNHEY and CDR2 is SMNVEV (reference sequence). CDR3 DNA sequence: TGTGCCAGCAGTTTGTTGGGGAACACTGAATCTTTCTTT. Amino acid sequence: CASSLLGNTESFF.